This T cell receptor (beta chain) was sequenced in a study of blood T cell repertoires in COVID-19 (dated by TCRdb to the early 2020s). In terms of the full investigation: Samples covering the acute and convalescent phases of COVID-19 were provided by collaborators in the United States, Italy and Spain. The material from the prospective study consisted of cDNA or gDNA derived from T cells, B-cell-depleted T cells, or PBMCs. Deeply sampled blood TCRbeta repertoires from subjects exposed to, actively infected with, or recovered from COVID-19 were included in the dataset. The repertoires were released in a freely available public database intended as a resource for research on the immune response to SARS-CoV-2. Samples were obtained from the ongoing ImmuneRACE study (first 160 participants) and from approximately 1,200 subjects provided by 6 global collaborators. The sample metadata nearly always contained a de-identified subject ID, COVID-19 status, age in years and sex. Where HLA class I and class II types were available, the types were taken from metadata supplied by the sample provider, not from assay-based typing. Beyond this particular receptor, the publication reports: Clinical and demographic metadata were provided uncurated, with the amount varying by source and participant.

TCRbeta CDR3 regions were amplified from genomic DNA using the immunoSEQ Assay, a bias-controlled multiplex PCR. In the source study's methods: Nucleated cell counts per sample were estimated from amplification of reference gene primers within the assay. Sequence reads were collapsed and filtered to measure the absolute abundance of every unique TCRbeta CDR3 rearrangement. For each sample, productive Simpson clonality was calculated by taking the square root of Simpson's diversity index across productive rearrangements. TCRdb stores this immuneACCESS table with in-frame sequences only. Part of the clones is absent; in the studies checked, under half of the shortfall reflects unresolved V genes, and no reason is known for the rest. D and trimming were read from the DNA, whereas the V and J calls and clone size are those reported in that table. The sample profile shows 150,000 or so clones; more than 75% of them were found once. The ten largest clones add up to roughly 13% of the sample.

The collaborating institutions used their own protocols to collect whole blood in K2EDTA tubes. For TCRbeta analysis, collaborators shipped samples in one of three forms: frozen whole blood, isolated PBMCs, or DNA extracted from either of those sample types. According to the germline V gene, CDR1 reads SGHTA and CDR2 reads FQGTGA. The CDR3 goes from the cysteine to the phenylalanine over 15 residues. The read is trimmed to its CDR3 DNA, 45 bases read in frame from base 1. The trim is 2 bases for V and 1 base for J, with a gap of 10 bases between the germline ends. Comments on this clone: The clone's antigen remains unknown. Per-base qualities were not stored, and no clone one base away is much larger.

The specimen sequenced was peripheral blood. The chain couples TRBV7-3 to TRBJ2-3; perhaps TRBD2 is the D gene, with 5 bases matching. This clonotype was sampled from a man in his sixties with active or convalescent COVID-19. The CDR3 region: CASSLLAGGTDTQYF. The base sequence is TGTGCCAGCAGCTTACTCGCGGGTGGCACAGATACGCAGTATTTT.